At least ten counts were recorded for the clone carrying this T cell receptor beta chain. The CDR3 regions of TCR beta were amplified from RNA transcripts. HTBI primers were the set used in a first-round RT-PCR of the TCR CDR3. MiXCR, applied by TCRdb to the multiplex PCR reads, yields one record per CDR3 protein. The data hold some 270,000 distinct CDR3 sequences, with roughly a quarter observed a single time. The data were taken from a study of T cells in Graves' hyperthyroidism and ophthalmopathy. With 7 bases removed from V and 7 bases from J, the gap between germline ends came to 17 bases. This CDR3 has 13 amino acids. Germline CDR1 and CDR2: SNHLY and FYNNEI.

The V and J genes are TRBV2 and TRBJ2-7; possibly TRBD2 for D (6 bases). Sequenced sample: blood. The sequence was obtained from a woman aged 40-49 years with Graves' ophthalmopathy. CDR3 region: CASIAPLSGEQYF. DNA for the CDR3: TGTGCCAGCATCGCCCCCTTAAGCGGGGAGCAGTACTTC.